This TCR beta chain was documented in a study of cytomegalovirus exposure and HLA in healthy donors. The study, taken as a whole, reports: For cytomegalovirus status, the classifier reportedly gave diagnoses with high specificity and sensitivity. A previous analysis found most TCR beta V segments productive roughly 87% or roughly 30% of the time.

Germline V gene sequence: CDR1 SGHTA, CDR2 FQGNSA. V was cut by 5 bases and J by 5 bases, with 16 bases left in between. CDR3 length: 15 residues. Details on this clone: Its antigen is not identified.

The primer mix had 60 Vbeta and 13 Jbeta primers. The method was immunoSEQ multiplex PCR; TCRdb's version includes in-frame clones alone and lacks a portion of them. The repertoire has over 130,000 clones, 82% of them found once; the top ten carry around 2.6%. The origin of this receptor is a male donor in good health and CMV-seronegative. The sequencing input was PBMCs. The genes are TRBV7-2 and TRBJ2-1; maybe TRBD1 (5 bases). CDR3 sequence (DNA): TGTGCCAGCAGCCTCCCCCGAGACAGACACAATGAGCAGTTCTTC. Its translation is CASSLPRDRHNEQFF.